The clone carrying this T cell receptor (beta chain) has a handful of counts. TCRdb called the PCR reads again in MiXCR, with one record for every CDR3 protein. Among approximately 590,000 distinct CDR3 sequences listed, over 25% were seen once. Sorted naive CD8 T cells were those defined as CD8+CD4-CCR7+CD45RA+. This entry is derived from a study of molecular identifiers for immune sequencing clone quantification. This CDR3 has 15 residues. Germline CDR1 reads LGHDT; CDR2 reads YNNKEL (reference sequence). V dropped 4 bases and J dropped 3 bases, with 16 bases sitting between them. The chain uses TRBV3-1 and TRBJ2-7; a weak D match, TRBD1 (6 bases). The sample comprised naive CD8+ T cells from blood, with Jurkat cell RNA spiked in. Subset in this sample: FACS-sorted CD8+CD4-CCR7+CD45RA+ naive T cells. The TCR sequence derives from a human donor in good health. Some libraries in this study had Jurkat cell RNA spiked in. CDR3 protein: CASSRQDQGFYEQYF. For the CDR3, the DNA is TGTGCCAGCAGCCGCCAGGATCAGGGGTTCTACGAGCAGTACTTC.